This TCR beta chain was identified in a study of identical twins. Germline assignment: CDR1 DFQATT and CDR2 SNEGSKA (reference sequence). Trimming cost V 2 bases and J 2 bases, with 19 bases left between them. The CDR3 spans 16 residues. Study findings and constraints: Beta clonotypes that were abundant in cord blood contained fewer insertions, a pattern absent from memory repertoires.

Notes on this clonotype: Its specificity is unknown.

The authors used template switching to add a universal primer site and gave cDNA unique molecular identifiers. TCRdb reprocessed the 5' RACE reads with MiXCR, giving one entry per CDR3 protein. The repertoire holds 450,000 to 600,000 distinct CDR3 sequences, with 20% to 25% as singletons. Only healthy Caucasians were enrolled as donors. Separately, the same data were catalogued under a study of yellow fever vaccine responses in identical twins. That study reports: Among the twins, the vaccine T cell response reportedly seemed partly convergent and partly personalized.

The sample taken for sequencing was CD4+ T cells sorted from blood. The receptor was derived from a woman between 18 and 29 years old in good health. This rearrangement joins TRBV20-1 to TRBJ2-7; D might be TRBD1 (6 bases). The CDR3 spells CSARFSQGERTYEQYF. Here the CDR3 DNA reads TGCAGTGCTAGATTTTCACAGGGAGAGAGAACCTACGAGCAGTACTTC.